The next 8 T cell receptor beta chains were all read from a single sample in a study of cytomegalovirus exposure and HLA in healthy donors. 13 Jbeta primers and 60 Vbeta primers were used for the PCR. Repertoires were generated with immunoSEQ multiplex PCR, while TCRdb's copy carries only in-frame clones and drops some. Of around 260,000 clones listed, around 80% are singletons. Sequencing was done on a sample of PBMCs. The receptors here all came from a girl between 2 and 10 years old in good health and CMV-seronegative.

V and J are TRBV5-1 and TRBJ1-6; no clear D gene. V was shortened by 0 bases and J by 5 bases, with 12 bases between the two germline ends. Germline CDR1 SGHRS, CDR2 YFSETQ. This CDR3 comprises 16 residues. CDR3 residues: CASSLAWAPNNSPLHF. CDR3 in DNA: TGCGCCAGCAGCTTGGCCTGGGCCCCAAATAATTCACCCCTCCACTTT.

J is TRBJ2-7 and V is TRBV29-1, with 10 bases fitting TRBD1. The CDR3 length is 16 residues. CDR1 SQVTM and CDR2 ANQGSEA come from the germline V gene. Trimming cost V 6 bases and J 1 base; bases outside gene matches: 12. The CDR3 region has the DNA TGCAGCGTGCGGGGACAGGGGTCCTCTTTATCCTACGAGCAGTACTTC. Protein sequence: CSVRGQGSSLSYEQYF.

The chain is built from TRBV7-8 and TRBJ1-3; 8 bases match TRBD1. This CDR3 comprises 22 residues. Germline values: CDR1 SGHVS, CDR2 FQNEAQ. V was pared by 3 bases and J by 0 bases, with 22 bases of the junction left unmatched. The CDR3 spells CASSFRAGGRIGSSYSGNTIYF. The CDR3 nucleotides are TGTGCCAGCAGCTTTAGGGCAGGGGGCCGAATCGGATCCTCTTACTCTGGAAACACCATATATTTT. Supplemented by reference TRBV7-8 and TRBJ1-3, the full variable domain reads GAGVSQSPRYKVAKRGQDVALRCDPISGHVSLFWYQQALGQGPEFLTYFQNEAQLDKSGLPSDRFFAERPEGSVSTLKIQRTQQEDSAVYLCASSFRAGGRIGSSYSGNTIYFGEGSWLTVV.

The J gene is TRBJ2-2, the V gene TRBV5-8; 9 nucleotides agree with TRBD1. After removal of 0 bases from V and 3 bases from J, the junction contained 6 bases not matched to a gene. This CDR3 spans 17 amino acids. The germline V gene encodes CDR1 SGHTS and CDR2 YDEGEE. The CDR3 DNA sequence: TGTGCCAGCAGCTTGGTGAGGAGGACAGGGGACACCGGGGAGCTGTTTTTT. This gives the protein CASSLVRRTGDTGELFF.

V and J are TRBV5-1 and TRBJ2-7; a possible D gene is TRBD1 (6 bases). V was clipped by 4 bases and J by 2 bases, with 10 bases between them. The CDR3 runs to 13 residues. Germline loops: CDR1 SGHRS, CDR2 YFSETQ. This CDR3 reads CASSDGQPYEQYF. In DNA, the CDR3 is TGCGCCAGCAGCGATGGACAGCCCTACGAGCAGTACTTC.

V and J are TRBV7-9 and TRBJ1-2; weak D call: TRBD1 (5 bases). V was pared by 7 bases and J by 6 bases, with 15 bases between. The germline CDR1 and CDR2 sequences are SEHNR and FQNEAQ (reference sequence). This CDR3 spans 13 amino acids. The DNA for the CDR3 is TGTGCCAGCACAGCAGGGAAGGCGGATGGCTACACCTTC. It translates to CASTAGKADGYTF. The full variable domain, completed using reference TRBV7-9 and TRBJ1-2, is DTGVSQNPRHKITKRGQNVTFRCDPISEHNRLYWYRQTLGQGPEFLTYFQNEAQLEKSRLLSDRFSAERPKGSFSTLEIQRTEQGDSAMYLCASTAGKADGYTFGSGTRLTVV.

The rearrangement joins TRBV27 to TRBJ2-1; TRBD2 might be the D (6 bases). The ends were cut back, 2 bases at V and 5 bases at J, with 19 bases in the middle. Germline CDR1 and CDR2: MNHEY and SMNVEV (reference sequence). CDR3 length: 17 amino acids. Here the CDR3 reads CASSLTSAGPHHNEQFF. The CDR3 DNA reads as TGTGCCAGCAGTTTAACTTCCGCGGGGCCCCACCACAATGAGCAGTTCTTC.

This sequence joins TRBV11-2 and TRBJ2-3; 8 bases line up with TRBD1. The CDR3 loop spans 14 amino acids. J gave up 2 bases and V 5 bases, and 3 bases lay outside the gene matches. CDR1 is SGHAT and CDR2 is FQNNGV in the germline V gene. CDR3 bases: TGTGCCAGCAGCCAGGACAGGGTCACAGATACGCAGTATTTT. It encodes CASSQDRVTDTQYF.